These 25 T cell receptor beta chains share one sample of origin, sequenced in a study of cytomegalovirus exposure and HLA in healthy donors (dated by TCRdb to 2015 to 2018). Receptor libraries were prepared by the immunoSEQ multiplex PCR assay. A mixture of 60 forward primers for TCR Vbeta segments and 13 reverse primers for TCR Jbeta segments was used in the multiplex PCR. This immuneACCESS table, as held by TCRdb, lists in-frame sequences with V and J called but not all clones. Of the missing ones, under half trace to an unresolved V gene in checked studies; the others have no known cause. This sample holds over 110,000 clones; roughly 74% were observed only once. 6.2% of the sample goes to the ten largest clones. The sample taken for sequencing was PBMCs. Receptor source: a woman between 35 and 50 years old in good health and CMV-seropositive.

This rearrangement joins TRBV27 to TRBJ2-7; 13 positions agree with TRBD2. V dropped 2 bases and J dropped 4; count of bases not matched to a gene: 14. Germline V gene data show CDR1 as MNHEY and CDR2 as SMNVEV (reference sequence). The CDR3 length is 19 residues. The CDR3 spells CASSLTPLGLAGDFYEQYF. The CDR3 DNA sequence: TGTGCCAGCAGTTTAACCCCTCTCGGACTAGCGGGAGACTTTTACGAGCAGTACTTC.

This rearrangement joins TRBV13 to TRBJ2-7; possible D gene TRBD2, 5 bases. Germline values: CDR1 PRHDT, CDR2 FYEKMQ (reference sequence). The V end was cut by 3 bases, the J end by 2 bases, with 11 bases between. There are 14 residues in the CDR3. This chain's CDR3 is CASSFMRETYEQYF. Written as DNA, the CDR3 is TGTGCCAGCAGCTTTATGAGGGAAACCTACGAGCAGTACTTC.

The V and J genes are TRBV27 and TRBJ1-5; TRBD1 matches 7 bases. Trimming removed 6 bases from V and 4 bases from J; junction bases left unmatched: 9. CDR3 size: 15 residues. Germline assignment: CDR1 MNHEY and CDR2 SMNVEV (reference sequence). This chain's CDR3 is CASRAETGTNQPQHF. The CDR3 DNA reads TGTGCCAGCAGAGCCGAGACAGGGACAAATCAGCCCCAGCATTTT.

The V call is TRBV6-5, the J call TRBJ2-2; 9 bases map to TRBD1. The junction had 1 base not matched to a gene; V was cut back by 6 bases and J by 5 bases. CDR3 size: 13 residues. Per the germline V gene, CDR1 is MNHEY and CDR2 is SVGAGI. CDR3 loop: CASRTGGTGELFF. CDR3 coding DNA: TGTGCCAGCAGGACAGGGGGGACCGGGGAGCTGTTTTTT.

V and J are TRBV9 and TRBJ1-1; D not resolved. Germline V gene lookup returns CDR1 SGDLS and CDR2 YYNGEE. The CDR3 is made up of 15 amino acids. With 0 bases removed from V and 3 bases from J, the gap between germline ends came to 12 bases. CDR3 sequence reads: CASSVVSGGYTEAFF. The CDR3 DNA reads as TGTGCCAGCAGCGTAGTATCAGGAGGCTACACTGAAGCTTTCTTT.

This rearrangement joins TRBV11-1 to TRBJ2-7; D unclear. V was cut by 5 bases and J by 2 bases, with 4 bases left in between. The CDR3 is 11 amino acids. The germline V gene has CDR1 SGHAT and CDR2 FQDESV (reference sequence). This CDR3 reads CASSLTYEQYF. As DNA, the CDR3 is TGTGCCAGCAGCCTAACCTACGAGCAGTACTTC. Full variable domain (rest looked up from reference TRBV11-1 and TRBJ2-7): EAEVAQSPRYKITEKSQAVAFWCDPISGHATLYWYRQILGQGPELLVQFQDESVVDDSQLPKDRFSAERLKGVDSTLKIQPAELGDSAMYLCASSLTYEQYFGPGTRLTVT.

This chain connects TRBV7-9 to TRBJ2-6, with unresolved D. Trimming took 5 bases from V and 2 from J, leaving 7 bases between them. Germline lookup yields CDR1 SEHNR and CDR2 FQNEAQ (reference sequence). CDR3 size: 14 residues. CDR3 bases: TGTGCCAGCAGCCCCCCTACTGGGGCCAACGTCCTGACTTTC. It yields the protein CASSPPTGANVLTF.

The rearrangement joins TRBV6-5 to TRBJ1-2; 10 nucleotides match TRBD1. This CDR3 region has 14 residues. Trimming took 7 bases from V and 4 from J; bases not matched to a gene: 6. CDR1 is MNHEY and CDR2 is SVGAGI in the germline V gene. In nucleotides, the CDR3 is TGTGCCAGCAACCGACAGGGGGCCGGCTATGGCTACACCTTC. Amino acids: CASNRQGAGYGYTF.

The chain joins TRBV10-3 to TRBJ1-1, with 7 bases aligning to TRBD1. Trimming at V came to 5 bases and at J to 2 bases, leaving 5 bases not matched to a gene. This CDR3 spans 14 amino acids. Germline loops: CDR1 ENHRY, CDR2 SYGVKD. Here the CDR3 DNA reads TGTGCCATCAGTCCGGGACAGAGAAACACTGAAGCTTTCTTT. Its translation: CAISPGQRNTEAFF.

V usage is TRBV28 and J usage is TRBJ1-1, with TRBD1 matching 7 bases. CDR1 is MDHEN, CDR2 SYDVKM, per germline. The junction had 11 bases not matched to a gene; V was cut back by 6 bases and J by 1 base. This CDR3 is built from 16 residues. The CDR3 is CASSSGQLFGNTEAFF. CDR3 DNA: TGTGCCAGCAGCTCGGGACAGCTGTTCGGGAACACTGAAGCTTTCTTT.

The chain joins TRBV5-4 to TRBJ2-5; 8 bases fit TRBD1. The CDR3 totals 14 residues. The germline gives CDR1 SGHNT, CDR2 YYREEE (reference sequence). V lost 4 bases and J lost 5; bases outside the gene matches: 7. The CDR3 DNA sequence: TGTGCCAGCAGCCGCCAGGGGGCTGTGGAGACCCAGTACTTC. It encodes CASSRQGAVETQYF.

This clone was found a few times. The chain employs TRBV7-8 and TRBJ2-7; 7 bases align to TRBD1. The CDR3 runs to 15 residues. CDR1 is SGHVS, CDR2 FQNEAQ, per germline. The ends lost 5 bases at V and 3 bases at J; junction bases unmatched: 10. Written as DNA, the CDR3 is TGTGCCAGCAGCCTACCGACAGGGACGCACTACGAGCAGTACTTC. This sequence encodes CASSLPTGTHYEQYF.

The chain is built from TRBV5-1 and TRBJ2-2; D possibly corresponds to TRBD2 (5 bases). The germline V and J ends were trimmed by 3 bases and 7 bases, with 13 bases remaining between them. The CDR3 sequence is 14 residues long. Germline CDR1 reads SGHRS; CDR2 reads YFSETQ. CDR3 in DNA: TGCGCCAGCAGCTCAACTAGAGGGCACGGGGAGCTGTTTTTT. Protein sequence: CASSSTRGHGELFF.

The V gene is TRBV30, the J gene TRBJ2-1, with TRBD1 as a possible D gene (5 bases). Germline V CDR1 and CDR2: GTSNPN, SVGIG (reference sequence). This CDR3 is built from 12 residues. The DNA of the CDR3 is TGTGCTGGGATATCGGTCAGGGATGAGCAGTTCTTC. Its protein is CAGISVRDEQFF.

This clone showed up just a few times. V usage is TRBV7-8 and J usage is TRBJ2-7, with 11 bases lining up with TRBD1. The CDR3 extends over 16 amino acids. The germline V gene has CDR1 SGHVS and CDR2 FQNEAQ. Trimming at V came to 6 bases and at J to 5 bases, leaving 12 bases not matched to a gene. Written as DNA, the CDR3 is TGTGCCAGCAGTCAGCAGTCCGGGACAGGGGGAGACGAGCAGTACTTC. Its protein product is CASSQQSGTGGDEQYF. Based on the CDR3 plus reference TRBV7-8 and TRBJ2-7, the full variable domain is GAGVSQSPRYKVAKRGQDVALRCDPISGHVSLFWYQQALGQGPEFLTYFQNEAQLDKSGLPSDRFFAERPEGSVSTLKIQRTQQEDSAVYLCASSQQSGTGGDEQYFGPGTRLTVT.

V is TRBV11-2 and J is TRBJ2-1, with D possibly matching TRBD2 (5 bases). CDR1 is SGHAT and CDR2 is FQNNGV in the germline V gene. The V and J ends lost 5 bases and 8 bases respectively, with 19 bases between them. This CDR3 region has 15 residues. The CDR3 is CASSTTSGPGDEQFF. CDR3 DNA: TGTGCCAGCAGCACCACGAGCGGCCCCGGGGATGAGCAGTTCTTC.

The V call is TRBV6-1, the J call TRBJ1-1; 7 bases line up with TRBD1. The germline V gene has CDR1 MNHNS and CDR2 SASEGT. J gave up 3 bases and V 7 bases, and 8 bases lay outside the gene matches. The length of the CDR3 is 14 residues. The DNA of the CDR3 is TGTGCCAGCACTCCACAGGGGCGGGACACTGAAGCTTTCTTT. Translation gives CASTPQGRDTEAFF.

The chain joins TRBV29-1 to TRBJ1-5, with 11 bases identical to TRBD1. The germline gives CDR1 SQVTM, CDR2 ANQGSEA. This CDR3 is built from 16 residues. The ends lost 2 bases at V and 11 bases at J; junction bases unmatched: 14. The CDR3 spells CSVESVSGQGGVAQHF. In nucleotides, the CDR3 is TGCAGCGTTGAATCGGTATCGGGACAGGGGGGAGTAGCCCAGCATTTT.

This clone showed up just a few times. V gene TRBV4-2 combines with J gene TRBJ1-2, with D unclear. V dropped 1 base and J dropped 4 bases, with 13 bases sitting between them. The germline V gene has CDR1 LGHNA and CDR2 YNFKEQ. The CDR3 contains 15 residues. CDR3 residues: CASSQGYQYGYGYTF. The CDR3 DNA reads TGTGCCAGCAGCCAAGGATACCAGTATGGCTATGGCTACACCTTC.

J is TRBJ2-5 and V is TRBV29-1; 10 bases map to TRBD2. CDR1 SQVTM and CDR2 ANQGSEA come from the germline V gene. This CDR3 has 12 residues. Trimming removed 8 bases from V and 3 bases from J; junction bases left unmatched: 3. CDR3 loop: CSFLAGEETQYF. For the CDR3, the DNA is TGCAGCTTCCTAGCGGGAGAAGAGACCCAGTACTTC.

The table lists this clone with a few counts. This chain connects TRBV5-8 to TRBJ2-1; D is unresolved. Germline V gives CDR1 SGHTS, CDR2 YDEGEE. Deletions cut 0 bases from V and 1 base from J, with 8 bases between. This CDR3 region has 15 residues. The CDR3: CASSLEAKSYNEQFF. In nucleotides, the CDR3 is TGTGCCAGCAGCTTGGAAGCTAAGTCCTACAATGAGCAGTTCTTC.

Worth noting for this clone: The germline gene is not matched at one end of the junction; a read error may be the cause. The CDR3 loop is CASSRATGGRGTGELFF. CDR3 DNA sequence: TGTGCTAGCAGCCGAGCTACAGGGGGAAGGGGCACCGGGGAGCTGTTTTTT. The chain combines TRBV7-7 with TRBJ2-2; the match to TRBD1 covers 8 bases. The CDR3 sequence is 17 residues long. Germline V CDR1 and CDR2: SSHAT, FNYEAQ (reference sequence).

The chain recombines TRBV19 with TRBJ2-1, with a weak D call TRBD2 (5 bases). Germline V CDR1 and CDR2: LNHDA, SQIVND (reference sequence). The CDR3 is 17 residues long. With 8 bases removed from V and 0 bases from J, the gap between germline ends came to 20 bases. Here the CDR3 DNA reads TGTGCCAGTCGCACTAGATATGAAGGGAGCTCCTACAATGAGCAGTTCTTC. Encoded protein: CASRTRYEGSSYNEQFF.

The gene calls are TRBV5-1 and TRBJ1-4, with no clear D. This CDR3 has 13 residues. CDR1 and CDR2 from the germline V gene are SGHRS and YFSETQ. Trimming pared 5 bases from V and 6 bases from J, leaving 11 bases between. The CDR3, as DNA: TGCGCCAGCAGGCTGAGAGCCGATGAAAAACTGTTTTTT. Translated: CASRLRADEKLFF.

The rearrangement links TRBV7-2 to TRBJ2-5; 7 nucleotides match TRBD2. The trim removed 5 bases at V and 5 bases at J, leaving 5 bases unmatched. Germline values: CDR1 SGHTA, CDR2 FQGNSA. This CDR3 is 13 amino acids long. DNA for the CDR3: TGTGCCAGCAGCGCTTGGGGGGGTGAGACCCAGTACTTC. It codes for CASSAWGGETQYF.